This TCR beta chain was identified in a study of response to subunit inactivated influenza vaccine. MiXCR, run by TCRdb on the RT-PCR reads, gives a single entry per CDR3 protein. The sample lists about 620,000 distinct CDR3 sequences; 10% to 15% were seen once. The CDR3 runs 16 residues. Trimming left V 0 bases short and J 7 bases short, with 15 bases between. Germline V gene lookup returns CDR1 SGHAT and CDR2 FQNNGV. Ten or more counts support this clonotype. Its antigen is unknown. General observations from the study: Authors proposed each seasonal influenza vaccination draws in few new T cells.

The V and J genes are TRBV11-2 and TRBJ2-2, with D possibly matching TRBD1 (6 bases). The sequence was collected from a middle-aged man who received an inactivated influenza vaccine. The material was PBMCs from blood, obtained on the day of vaccination. Here the CDR3 reads CASSLDTGIPGGELFF. CDR3 sequence (DNA): TGTGCCAGCAGCTTAGATACAGGGATACCCGGCGGGGAGCTGTTTTTT. Looking up the rest from reference TRBV11-2 and TRBJ2-2 gives the full variable domain: EAGVAQSPRYKIIEKRQSVAFWCNPISGHATLYWYQQILGQGPKLLIQFQNNGVVDDSQLPKDRFSAERLKGVDSTLKIQPAKLEDSAVYLCASSLDTGIPGGELFFGEGSRLTVL.